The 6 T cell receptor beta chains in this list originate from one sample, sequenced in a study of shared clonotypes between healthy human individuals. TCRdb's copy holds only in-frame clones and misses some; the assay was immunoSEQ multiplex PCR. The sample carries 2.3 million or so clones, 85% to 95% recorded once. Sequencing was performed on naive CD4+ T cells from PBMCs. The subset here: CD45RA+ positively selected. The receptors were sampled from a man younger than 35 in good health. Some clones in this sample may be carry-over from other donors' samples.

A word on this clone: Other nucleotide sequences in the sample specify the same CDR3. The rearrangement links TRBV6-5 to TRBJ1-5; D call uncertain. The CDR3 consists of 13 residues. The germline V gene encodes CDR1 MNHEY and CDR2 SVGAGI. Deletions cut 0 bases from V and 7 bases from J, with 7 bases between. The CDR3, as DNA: TGTGCCAGCAGTTACTCGACGGGGCAGCCCCAGCATTTT. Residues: CASSYSTGQPQHF.

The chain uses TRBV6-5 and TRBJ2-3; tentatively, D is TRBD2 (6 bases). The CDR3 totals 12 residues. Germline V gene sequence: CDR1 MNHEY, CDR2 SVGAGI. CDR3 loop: CAAGRLTDTQYF. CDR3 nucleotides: TGTGCAGCCGGGAGACTTACAGATACGCAGTATTTT.

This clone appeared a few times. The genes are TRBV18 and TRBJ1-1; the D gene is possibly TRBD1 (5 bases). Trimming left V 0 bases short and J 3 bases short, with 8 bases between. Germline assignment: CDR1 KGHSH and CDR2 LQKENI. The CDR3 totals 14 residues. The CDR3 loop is CASSPPKGDTEAFF. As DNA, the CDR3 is TGTGCCAGCTCACCACCTAAAGGGGACACTGAAGCTTTCTTT.

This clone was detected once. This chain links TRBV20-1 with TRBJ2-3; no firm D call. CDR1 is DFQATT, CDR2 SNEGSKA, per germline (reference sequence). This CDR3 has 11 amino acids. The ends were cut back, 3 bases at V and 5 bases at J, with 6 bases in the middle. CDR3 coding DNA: TGCAGTGCTAGTGCGAGAGATACGCAGTATTTT. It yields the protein CSASARDTQYF.

For the CDR3, the DNA is TGTGCCAGCAGCCGCTCAGGGGCCACTGAAGCTTTCTTT. Its protein product is CASSRSGATEAFF. The chain employs TRBV6-5 and TRBJ1-1, with D possibly TRBD1 on 6 matching bases. This CDR3 contains 13 residues. CDR1 and CDR2 (germline): MNHEY, SVGAGI. Deletions cut 6 bases from V and 4 bases from J, with 12 bases between.

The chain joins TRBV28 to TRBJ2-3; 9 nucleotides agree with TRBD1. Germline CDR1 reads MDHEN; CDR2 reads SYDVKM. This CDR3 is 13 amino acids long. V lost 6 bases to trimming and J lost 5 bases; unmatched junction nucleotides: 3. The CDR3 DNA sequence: TGTGCCAGCAGAGGACAGGGGATAGATACGCAGTATTTT. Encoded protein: CASRGQGIDTQYF.